This TCR beta chain originates from a study of control samples from healthy donors and cancer patients. Per the germline V gene, CDR1 is MGHRA and CDR2 is YSYEKL. V trimming: 1 base; J trimming: 4 bases; junction bases outside the gene matches: 10. This CDR3 is built from 18 residues. Here immunoSEQ multiplex PCR was the method, and the copy in TCRdb shows in-frame clones only, minus some. In the table there are 100,000 or so clones, 90% to 95% of which are singletons. The sequencing sample was made of blood. The receptor's source is a woman aged 18-29 years in good health. This chain connects TRBV4-1 to TRBJ2-2; the match to TRBD2 covers 9 bases. The CDR3 nucleotides are TGCGCCAGCAGCCAAGGCAAGGTAGCGGGAGAGGTCACCGGGGAGCTGTTTTTT. It is translated as CASSQGKVAGEVTGELFF.